This TCR beta chain was identified during a study of blood T cell repertoires in COVID-19. For the study at large: The cDNA or gDNA used as material had been derived from T cells, B-cell-depleted T cells, or PBMCs.

CDR3 length equals 17 residues. The V and J ends lost 4 bases and 9 bases, in that order; junction bases with no gene match: 19. CDR1 and CDR2 (germline): SGHRS, YFSETQ. This clone was detected a few times. Original processing methods: Amplification from reference gene primers served as the basis for estimated nucleated cell counts. TCRdb keeps only in-frame clones here, not all; method: immunoSEQ multiplex PCR. Clone size and the V and J calls come from that table; the DNA yielded D and trimming. The sample lists about 360,000 clones, 85% to 90% occurring once. The rearrangement joins TRBV5-1 to TRBJ2-1; 7 bases line up with TRBD1. Material for sequencing was peripheral blood. This receptor was identified in a human donor in a cohort sampled during active COVID-19. CDR3 protein: CASSLAAGTADSLEQFF. The CDR3 DNA is TGCGCCAGCAGCCTGGCAGCCGGGACAGCCGACTCTCTTGAGCAGTTCTTC.